The rows below give T cell receptor beta chains drawn from one sample of a study of blood T cell repertoires in COVID-19. Assay used: immunoSEQ multiplex PCR; TCRdb lists only in-frame clones, some missing. The data contain about 240,000 clones, approximately 86% of them seen just once; the ten biggest clones take up approximately 6.3%. The specimen sequenced was peripheral blood. These TCRs come from an older woman with active or convalescent COVID-19. CDR3s leave out the opening cysteine and the closing phenylalanine or tryptophan. Rows give clone size only sometimes, using once, few, many, or a class for an expanded clone.

V gene	clone size	J gene	CDR3 protein
TRBV7-9	NA	TRBJ1-5	ASSYTNQPQH
TRBV7-9	NA	TRBJ1-1	ASSTTGGTEAF
TRBV12-3/TRBV12-4	NA	TRBJ2-3	ASTTATDTQY
TRBV11-3	NA	TRBJ2-5	ASTNVAGGGLETQY
TRBV6-6	few	TRBJ2-7	ASTPSVAGSAGEQY
TRBV7-9	NA	TRBJ2-5	ASSLASAPETQY
TRBV19	NA	TRBJ1-4	ASSIRGRGSNEKLF
TRBV10-3	NA	TRBJ2-5	AISDLGETQY
TRBV13	NA	TRBJ2-7	ASSLFRGGGSYEQY
TRBV5-1	NA	TRBJ2-3	ASSLAGGSTDTQY
TRBV18	NA	TRBJ2-5	ASSPPSSQETQY
TRBV7-3	NA	TRBJ2-6	ASSPPGQGVPGANVLT
TRBV18	once	TRBJ2-7	ASSPGQDYEQY
TRBV13	NA	TRBJ2-1	ASSGGTESYNEQF
TRBV28	NA	TRBJ2-1	ASTKFSGGAGEQF
TRBV27	once	TRBJ2-3	ASSLAGSTDTQY
TRBV19	NA	TRBJ2-2	ASRVPGSGELF
TRBV5-1	few	TRBJ1-2	ASSPRDRSYGYT
TRBV5-8	NA	TRBJ1-2	ASSRIDRGYYGYT
TRBV11-2	few	TRBJ2-7	ASSPWTSGPYEQY
TRBV19	NA	TRBJ1-1	ASSSRGMNTEAF
TRBV19	few	TRBJ2-7	ASSGIDRVGYEQY
TRBV5-1	NA	TRBJ1-4	ASSPDNNEKLF
TRBV5-1	NA	TRBJ2-2	ASSFWPGGNTGELF
TRBV6-5	NA	TRBJ1-4	ASSRTGSNEKLF
TRBV7-9	NA	TRBJ2-1	ASSSLETSDEQF
TRBV5-1	NA	TRBJ2-1	ASSTDRINEQF
TRBV5-4	NA	TRBJ2-3	ASSLFGGRADTQY
TRBV24-1	once	TRBJ1-2	ATSDPGQVYGYT
TRBV6-5	once	TRBJ1-1	ASSSYREAEAF
TRBV13	NA	TRBJ1-6	ASSVASTGDWNSPLH
TRBV5-6	NA	TRBJ1-4	ASSRHGTGSEKLF
TRBV11-3	once	TRBJ2-1	ASSFRTSGSPRNEQF
TRBV3-1/TRBV3-2	NA	TRBJ2-2	ASSQGGQNTGELF
TRBV6-5	NA	TRBJ2-5	ASRPPGGGTQY
TRBV3-1/TRBV3-2	NA	TRBJ2-3	ASRGQGPDTQY
TRBV4-2	NA	TRBJ2-1	ASSQFPLAGVYNEQF
TRBV5-4	NA	TRBJ1-5	ASSLDGGRSNQPQH
TRBV11-2	few	TRBJ1-1	ASSLGTGILNTEAF
TRBV2	NA	TRBJ1-1	ASSESLGTLNTEAF
TRBV6-5	NA	TRBJ2-2	ASSQESSPGELF
TRBV29-1	NA	TRBJ2-4	SVETQTGDIQY
TRBV7-2	NA	TRBJ2-1	ASSLASGYNEQF
TRBV7-8	NA	TRBJ2-7	ASSLARDTTTQY
TRBV7-2	NA	TRBJ2-1	ASSLGGRGVYNEQF